The T cell receptor (beta chain) under discussion was sequenced for a study of T-cell reconstitution after alpha-beta-depleted transplantation in children. TCRbeta library construction was performed incorporating unique molecular identifiers. TCRdb used MiXCR to reprocess the PCR reads, holding one entry per CDR3 protein. The repertoire holds fewer than 1 million distinct CDR3 sequences, with 15% to 20% as singletons. The CDR3 is 15 amino acids. V was clipped by 2 bases and J by 0 bases, with 11 bases between them. CDR1 MGHRA and CDR2 YSYEKL come from the germline V gene. General study findings and limits: At the one-year point after transplant, T-cell counts and TCRbeta diversity were found to come mostly from T cells that had been newly produced. Where some patients showed high TCRbeta diversity at day 60, it came from recipient T cells and thymic progenitors that had survived. Roughly two months post-transplant, alpha-beta T cells reportedly originated from several hundred graft clones that had expanded.

Points on this clonotype: The antigen is undetermined.

The sequence was obtained from a male patient between 10 and 17 years old who had a stem cell transplant for acute lymphoblastic leukemia, so the T cells may come from the graft donor. This chain links TRBV4-1 with TRBJ2-7; tentatively, D is TRBD1 (6 bases). Here the sequenced sample was PBMCs, mostly from graft donor cells, taken 360 days after TCRalphabeta/CD19-depleted stem cell transplant. CDR3 protein: CASSQRDISSYEQYF. Written as DNA, the CDR3 is TGCGCCAGCAGCCAAAGGGACATCAGCTCCTACGAGCAGTACTTC.